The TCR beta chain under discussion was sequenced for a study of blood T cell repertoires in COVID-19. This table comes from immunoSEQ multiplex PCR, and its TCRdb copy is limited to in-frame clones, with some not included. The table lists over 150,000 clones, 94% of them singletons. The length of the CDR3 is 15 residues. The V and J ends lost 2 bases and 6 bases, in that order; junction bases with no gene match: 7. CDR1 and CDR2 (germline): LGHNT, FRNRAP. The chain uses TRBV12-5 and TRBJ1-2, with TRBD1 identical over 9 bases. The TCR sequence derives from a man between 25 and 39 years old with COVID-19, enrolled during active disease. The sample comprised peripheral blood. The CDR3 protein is CASGLPQDRGDGYTF. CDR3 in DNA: TGTGCTAGTGGTTTGCCGCAGGACAGGGGAGATGGCTACACCTTC.